The sample holds a few counts of the clone carrying this T cell receptor beta chain. Its antigen remains unknown. This record comes from a study of T cells in Graves' hyperthyroidism and ophthalmopathy. Template material for amplifying TCR beta CDR3 regions consisted of RNA transcripts. First-round RT-PCR of the TCR CDR3 relied on the HTBI primer set. From the multiplex PCR reads, TCRdb called clonotypes with MiXCR, one entry per CDR3 protein. In the table there are around 600,000 distinct CDR3 sequences, approximately 14% of which are singletons. Study-wide results and caveats: The model forecast ophthalmopathy, anticipating it by a median approximately 7 months before onset. Most thyroid clonotypes that were expanded above 0.001 also turned up in blood.

The germline V gene encodes CDR1 SGHRS and CDR2 YFSETQ. Germline trimming cut 0 bases from V and 2 bases from J; bases unmatched to any gene: 2. This CDR3 is built from 15 residues. This chain connects TRBV5-1 to TRBJ1-3, with 7 nucleotides matching TRBD1. The receptor's source is a woman aged 30 to 39 with Graves' hyperthyroidism. The specimen was blood. CDR3 amino acids: CASSLGQGAGNTIYF. Written as DNA, the CDR3 is TGCGCCAGCAGCTTGGGACAGGGCGCTGGAAACACCATATATTTT.